A selection of T cell receptor beta chains follows, all from one sample in a study of metastatic and nonmetastatic thyroid tumors. TCRdb re-clonotyped the PCR reads via MiXCR. This table has about 24,000 clones, 24% appearing once. Sequenced sample: tumor tissue. The receptors originated from a male donor with papillary thyroid cancer or a benign thyroid nodule (not recorded which). Some clones in this sample may be carry-over from other donors' samples. Both conserved end residues are part of each CDR3. Fields, in order: clone size, D gene, J gene, V gene, CDR3 protein, CDR3 DNA. D genes are given only for firm matches. Only part of the rows carry a size: once, few, many, or a class if the clone is expanded.

size: many
D: .
J: TRBJ2-4
V: TRBV5-1
CDR3: CASSLGPPTLGQDAKNIQYF
DNA: TGCGCCAGCAGCTTGGGGCCCCCCACCTTAGGCCAGGATGCCAAAAACATTCAGTACTTC

size: many
D: .
J: TRBJ2-3
V: TRBV20-1
CDR3: CSEEGKGADTQYF
DNA: TGCAGTGAGGAAGGGAAAGGCGCAGATACGCAGTATTTT

size: many
D: .
J: TRBJ2-7
V: TRBV6-2/TRBV6-3
CDR3: CASSVRRASYEQYF
DNA: TGTGCCAGCAGTGTCCGACGAGCTTCCTACGAGCAGTACTTC

size: few
D: TRBD1
J: TRBJ2-7
V: TRBV25-1
CDR3: CASSLQGTSYEQYF
DNA: TGTGCCAGCAGTTTACAGGGGACAAGCTACGAGCAGTACTTC

size: many
D: TRBD2
J: TRBJ2-4
V: TRBV11-2
CDR3: CASSPIGREGRSKNIQYF
DNA: TGTGCCAGCAGCCCTATTGGGCGGGAGGGCCGGAGTAAAAACATTCAGTACTTC

size: medium-sized
D: TRBD1
J: TRBJ2-2
V: TRBV24-1
CDR3: CATSDPGQGATGELFF
DNA: TGTGCCACCAGTGACCCTGGACAGGGGGCGACCGGGGAGCTGTTTTTT

size: many
D: TRBD2
J: TRBJ2-3
V: TRBV7-2
CDR3: CASSLLSGRAGDTQYF
DNA: TGTGCCAGCAGCCTTCTTTCCGGGAGGGCGGGAGATACGCAGTATTTT

size: medium-sized
D: .
J: TRBJ1-3
V: TRBV19
CDR3: CASSIGGHGNTIYF
DNA: TGTGCCAGTAGTATCGGGGGCCACGGAAACACCATATATTTT

size: many
D: TRBD1
J: TRBJ1-1
V: TRBV3-1
CDR3: CASSREGGTAEAFF
DNA: TGTGCCAGCAGCCGTGAAGGGGGCACGGCTGAAGCTTTCTTT

size: .
D: .
J: TRBJ2-2
V: TRBV5-1
CDR3: CASRRQVDGTGGLFF
DNA: TGCGCCAGCAGACGACAGGTGGATGGGACCGGGGGGCTGTTTTTT

size: many
D: .
J: TRBJ1-4
V: TRBV19
CDR3: CASSIRSNEKLFF
DNA: TGTGCCAGTAGTATCCGAAGTAATGAAAAACTGTTTTTT

size: .
D: .
J: TRBJ2-1
V: TRBV5-6
CDR3: CASSFGSGNSYNEQFF
DNA: TGTGCCAGCAGCTTTGGTAGCGGAAACTCCTACAATGAGCAGTTCTTC

size: .
D: TRBD2
J: TRBJ2-2
V: TRBV6-1
CDR3: CASSGTSGNTVELVF
DNA: TGTGCCAGCAGTGGGACTAGCGGGAACACCGTGGAGCTGGTTTTT

size: many
D: .
J: TRBJ1-2
V: TRBV2
CDR3: CASSENGRGNYGYTF
DNA: TGCGCCAGCAGTGAAAACGGGCGGGGGAACTATGGCTACACCTTC

size: .
D: TRBD2
J: TRBJ2-1
V: TRBV6-5
CDR3: CASISSGGTSGSNEQFF
DNA: TGTGCCAGCATATCATCAGGGGGGACTAGCGGGAGCAATGAGCAGTTCTTC

size: many
D: .
J: TRBJ1-4
V: TRBV29-1
CDR3: CSVVGGQFNEKLFF
DNA: TGCAGCGTTGTTGGCGGGCAGTTTAATGAAAAACTGTTTTTT

size: .
D: TRBD1
J: TRBJ1-5
V: TRBV4-1
CDR3: CATSQKGASNQPQHF
DNA: TGCGCCACCAGCCAGAAGGGGGCGAGCAATCAGCCCCAGCATTTT

size: .
D: .
J: TRBJ2-3
V: TRBV11-2
CDR3: CASSLISTDTQYF
DNA: TGTGCCAGCAGCTTAATCAGCACAGATACGCAGTATTTT

size: .
D: .
J: TRBJ1-1
V: TRBV29-1
CDR3: CSVDHANTEAFF
DNA: TGCAGCGTTGATCATGCGAACACTGAAGCTTTCTTT

size: .
D: .
J: TRBJ1-2
V: TRBV4-2
CDR3: CASSHLTSRDRCINYGYTF
DNA: TGTGCCAGCAGCCATCTCACCTCACGTGACAGGTGTATTAACTATGGCTACACCTTC

size: many
D: .
J: TRBJ2-1
V: TRBV10-1
CDR3: CASSAQGYEQFF
DNA: TGCGCCAGCAGTGCACAGGGATATGAGCAGTTCTTC

size: many
D: .
J: TRBJ2-5
V: TRBV10-3
CDR3: CAINSGDLGETQYF
DNA: TGTGCCATCAACTCGGGAGACTTGGGGGAGACCCAGTACTTC

size: many
D: .
J: TRBJ2-7
V: TRBV30
CDR3: CAWSGLALTYEQYF
DNA: TGTGCCTGGAGTGGGCTAGCGTTGACCTACGAGCAGTACTTC

size: .
D: .
J: TRBJ1-6
V: TRBV20-1
CDR3: CSAREVGARGANSPLHF
DNA: TGCAGTGCCAGAGAGGTGGGGGCACGGGGCGCCAATTCACCACTCCACTTT

size: .
D: TRBD2
J: TRBJ2-7
V: TRBV7-2
CDR3: CASSLVVAGAYDQYF
DNA: TGTGCCAGCAGCTTGGTGGTAGCGGGAGCCTACGATCAGTACTTC

size: many
D: .
J: TRBJ2-7
V: TRBV9
CDR3: CASSPRGGSGYEQYF
DNA: TGTGCCAGCAGCCCCCGGGGAGGTTCAGGGTACGAGCAGTACTTC

size: .
D: .
J: TRBJ2-7
V: TRBV7-9
CDR3: CASSSGDSSYEQYF
DNA: TGTGCCAGCAGCTCGGGGGACAGCTCCTACGAGCAGTACTTC

size: medium-sized
D: .
J: TRBJ2-6
V: TRBV6-5
CDR3: CASSYSRTGANVLTF
DNA: TGTGCCAGCAGTTACTCACGGACTGGGGCCAACGTCCTGACTTTC

size: many
D: .
J: TRBJ1-1
V: TRBV7-2
CDR3: CASSFYPSPSTEAFF
DNA: TGTGCCAGCAGCTTCTACCCAAGCCCCTCCACTGAAGCTTTCTTT

size: many
D: TRBD1
J: TRBJ1-2
V: TRBV11-2
CDR3: CASSSSHRGSGYGYTF
DNA: TGTGCCAGCAGCTCGTCCCACAGGGGATCCGGCTATGGCTACACCTTC

size: few
D: .
J: TRBJ2-3
V: TRBV19
CDR3: CASSRTVLADTQYF
DNA: TGTGCCAGTAGTAGGACCGTGCTGGCAGATACGCAGTATTTT

size: few
D: TRBD1
J: TRBJ1-2
V: TRBV4-3
CDR3: CASSQVPRTGGGYTF
DNA: TGCGCCAGCAGCCAAGTCCCCAGGACAGGGGGAGGCTACACCTTC

size: many
D: .
J: TRBJ2-7
V: TRBV7-8
CDR3: CASSSQGVYEQYF
DNA: TGTGCCAGCAGCTCCCAGGGTGTCTACGAGCAGTACTTC

size: medium-sized
D: TRBD2
J: TRBJ2-7
V: TRBV27
CDR3: CASRGLARMVQYF
DNA: TGTGCCAGCAGGGGACTAGCCAGGATGGTGCAGTACTTC

size: .
D: .
J: TRBJ2-5
V: TRBV6-5
CDR3: CASSNVITQQTQYF
DNA: TGTGCCAGCAGTAACGTAATTACCCAACAGACCCAGTACTTC

size: many
D: .
J: TRBJ2-1
V: TRBV4-1
CDR3: CASSQDAAVVSYNEQFF
DNA: TGCGCCAGCAGCCAAGATGCGGCCGTCGTCTCCTACAATGAGCAGTTCTTC

size: many
D: .
J: TRBJ1-2
V: TRBV20-1
CDR3: CSASSTTANYGYTF
DNA: TGCAGTGCCTCAAGTACGACAGCTAACTATGGCTACACCTTC

size: medium-sized
D: .
J: TRBJ2-7
V: TRBV28
CDR3: CASSLRGGWSYEQYF
DNA: TGTGCCAGCAGTTTAAGAGGGGGGTGGTCCTACGAGCAGTACTTC

size: .
D: .
J: TRBJ2-7
V: TRBV28
CDR3: CASSSGTWLSGCAYEQYF
DNA: TGTGCCAGCTCCTCCGGGACATGGTTATCTGGGTGCGCCTACGAGCAGTACTTC

size: many
D: .
J: TRBJ2-6
V: TRBV20-1
CDR3: CSASEGESSWANVLTF
DNA: TGCAGTGCCAGCGAGGGGGAGAGCTCTTGGGCCAACGTCCTGACTTTC

size: many
D: .
J: TRBJ2-3
V: TRBV4-3
CDR3: CASSQVSWGTDTQYF
DNA: TGCGCCAGCAGCCAAGTGAGCTGGGGCACAGATACGCAGTATTTT

size: many
D: .
J: TRBJ2-7
V: TRBV7-9
CDR3: CASSSRTDYEQYF
DNA: TGTGCCAGCAGCTCCCGGACGGACTACGAGCAGTACTTC

size: many
D: TRBD2
J: TRBJ2-7
V: TRBV19
CDR3: CASSTLEASGRSEQYF
DNA: TGTGCCAGTAGTACCCTTGAGGCTAGCGGGAGATCCGAGCAGTACTTC

size: .
D: .
J: TRBJ2-1
V: TRBV7-3
CDR3: CASSQGNVNEQFF
DNA: TGTGCCAGCAGCCAAGGGAACGTGAATGAGCAATTCTTC

size: many
D: .
J: TRBJ1-1
V: TRBV4-3
CDR3: CASSQEIGARNTEAFF
DNA: TGCGCCAGCAGCCAAGAGATTGGGGCCAGGAACACTGAAGCTTTCTTT

size: .
D: .
J: TRBJ2-1
V: TRBV7-3
CDR3: CASSQQGSSYNEQFF
DNA: TGTGCCAGCAGTCAACAGGGTAGCTCCTACAATGAGCAGTTCTTC